The following is a T cell receptor (beta chain) sequence with its context. Its matching antigen is unknown. Measured with immunoSEQ multiplex PCR; TCRdb has only the in-frame clones, and not every one. The sample includes some 62,000 clones, approximately 90% of them seen just once. The sample comes from a study of OX40 agonist ivuxolimab in advanced cancers. Study details: Hepatocellular carcinoma, melanoma, renal cell or head and neck cancer occurred in dose-escalation patients. Whole-study results and caveats: At 0.1 to 3.0 mg/kg and by week 6, clonal expansion occurred in CD4+ and CD8+ blood T cells. Nonresponders included some who also had low normalized T-cell clonal expansion.

The CDR3 has 11 residues. Germline V gives CDR1 MNHEY, CDR2 SVGAGI. Trimming removed 0 bases at V and 6 bases at J, with 3 bases between. Sequences were derived from CD4+ or CD8+ T cells sorted from blood, sampled in a trial of the OX40 agonist ivuxolimab. This chain joins TRBV6-5 and TRBJ2-7; no reliable D call. The TCR was taken from an adult with an advanced solid tumor such as melanoma, head and neck, liver or kidney cancer. The CDR3 nucleotides are TGTGCCAGCAGTTACTCAGGCGAGCAGTACTTC. This gives the protein CASSYSGEQYF.